These 14 T cell receptor beta chains originate from one sample sequenced in a study of T cells in tumors after PD-1 blockade. Measured with immunoSEQ multiplex PCR; TCRdb has only the in-frame clones, and not every one. The sample carries some 2,400 clones, approximately 70% recorded once. The specimen was tumor tissue, collected after anti-PD-1 treatment. Receptor source: a human donor with basal cell carcinoma.

This rearrangement joins TRBV27 to TRBJ1-6; 8 nucleotides align to TRBD1. From germline, CDR1 is MNHEY and CDR2 SMNVEV (reference sequence). The CDR3 sequence is 15 residues long. J gave up 10 bases and V 5 bases, and 10 bases lay outside the gene matches. In DNA form, the CDR3 reads TGTGCCAGCAGTGAAGGATCAGGGGGCGACTCACCCCTCCACTTT. It translates to CASSEGSGGDSPLHF.

This clone was detected only a few times. The gene calls are TRBV18 and TRBJ1-4; 8 nucleotides agree with TRBD1. The junction had 8 bases not matched to a gene; V was cut back by 3 bases and J by 5 bases. The germline CDR1 and CDR2 sequences are KGHSH and LQKENI. The CDR3 sequence is 16 residues long. In nucleotides, the CDR3 is TGTGCCAGCTCACCGCGACAGGGGAACATCAATGAAAAACTGTTTTTT. It yields the protein CASSPRQGNINEKLFF.

In this sample, this clone turned up a few times. The chain uses TRBV7-8 and TRBJ1-1, with D maybe TRBD1 (6 bases). V was clipped by 1 base and J by 5 bases, with 8 bases between them. The CDR3 sequence is 13 residues long. Per germline, CDR1 SGHVS and CDR2 FQNEAQ. The DNA of the CDR3 is TGTGCCAGCAGCTTAGACAGGGCGACTGAAGCTTTCTTT. It specifies CASSLDRATEAFF. The variable domain in full, completed from reference TRBV7-8 and TRBJ1-1, reads GAGVSQSPRYKVAKRGQDVALRCDPISGHVSLFWYQQALGQGPEFLTYFQNEAQLDKSGLPSDRFFAERPEGSVSTLKIQRTQQEDSAVYLCASSLDRATEAFFGQGTRLTVV.

This clone turned up a few times. The rearrangement joins TRBV6-5 to TRBJ1-2; TRBD1 is a possible D gene (5 bases). V gave up 4 bases and J gave up 8 bases, with 11 bases separating them. Germline values: CDR1 MNHEY, CDR2 SVGAGI. The CDR3 length is 12 residues. The CDR3 DNA follows: TGTGCCAGCAGTTCAGGGAACCGAGGCTACACCTTC. Its protein product is CASSSGNRGYTF.

This chain links TRBV15 with TRBJ2-5; 7 bases are a match to TRBD1. The germline gives CDR1 LNHNV, CDR2 YYDKDF (reference sequence). The CDR3 consists of 16 residues. V was clipped by 3 bases and J by 4 bases; unmatched bases: 11. The CDR3 region has the DNA TGTGCCACCAGCAGGCAATACAGGGGTCGTACAGAGACCCAGTACTTC. Translation: CATSRQYRGRTETQYF.

The chain has TRBV2 and TRBJ2-2; maybe TRBD2 (7 bases). From germline, CDR1 is SNHLY and CDR2 FYNNEI. The CDR3 totals 16 residues. Trimming removed 1 base from V and 1 base from J, with 10 bases in between. In DNA form, the CDR3 reads TGTGCCAGCAGTGAAGAGGGGGGGCGGAACACCGGGGAGCTGTTTTTT. As protein: CASSEEGGRNTGELFF.

The chain carries TRBV5-8 and TRBJ2-5; 7 positions agree with TRBD2. Germline values: CDR1 SGHTS, CDR2 YDEGEE. The CDR3 has 16 residues. Germline trimming cut 0 bases from V and 4 bases from J; bases unmatched to any gene: 9. The CDR3 reads CASSLGGSSGIETQYF. In DNA, the CDR3 is TGTGCCAGCAGCTTGGGAGGGTCTAGCGGTATAGAGACCCAGTACTTC.

The chain links TRBV30 to TRBJ1-1, with TRBD1 matching 7 bases. The CDR3 contains 14 residues. V was clipped by 5 bases and J by 1 base; unmatched bases: 7. Germline assignment: CDR1 GTSNPN and CDR2 SVGIG (reference sequence). The DNA of the CDR3 is TGTGCCTGGGAAACCCGGGACAGGAACACTGAAGCTTTCTTT. Its protein product is CAWETRDRNTEAFF.

The rearrangement uses TRBV5-1 and TRBJ2-1, with 7 bases aligning to TRBD2. The V gene's germline CDR1 is SGHRS and CDR2 YFSETQ. The CDR3 spans 15 residues. J was trimmed by 3 bases and V by 3 bases; bases with no gene match: 6. The CDR3, as DNA: TGCGCCAGCAGCTCAAGCGGGACCTACTACAATGAGCAGTTCTTC. It encodes CASSSSGTYYNEQFF.

The rearrangement links TRBV28 to TRBJ1-1, with no clear D. V lost 5 bases to trimming and J lost 8 bases, with 15 bases between them. CDR1 and CDR2 (germline): MDHEN, SYDVKM. The CDR3 runs 13 residues. CDR3 region: CASSPPLGEEAFF. The CDR3 bases are TGTGCCAGCAGTCCCCCCCTGGGTGAGGAAGCTTTCTTT. The variable domain in full, completed from reference TRBV28 and TRBJ1-1, reads DVKVTQSSRYLVKRTGEKVFLECVQDMDHENMFWYRQDPGLGLRLIYFSYDVKMKEKGDIPEGYSVSREKKERFSLILESASTNQTSMYLCASSPPLGEEAFFGQGTRLTVV.

DNA for the CDR3: TGTGCCAGCTGGACGGGGCACTACAATGAGCAGTTCTTC. This codes for CASWTGHYNEQFF. The rearrangement uses TRBV6-5 and TRBJ2-1; TRBD1 or TRBD2 may be the D gene (5 bases each). Looked up from germline, CDR1 is MNHEY and CDR2 is SVGAGI. The CDR3 consists of 13 residues. The V end lost 8 bases, the J end lost 3 bases, and 11 bases lay between the germline ends.

V is TRBV7-8 and J is TRBJ1-1; 8 bases align to TRBD1. The CDR3 has 15 residues. Per germline, CDR1 SGHVS and CDR2 FQNEAQ. V gave up 1 base and J gave up 0 bases; unmatched junction bases: 1. The CDR3 is CASSLGTGMNTEAFF. CDR3 DNA sequence: TGTGCCAGCAGCTTAGGGACAGGGATGAACACTGAAGCTTTCTTT.

Here the CDR3 DNA reads TGCGCCAGCAGTGAGGAACCCGCATGGGGCTACACCTTC. It specifies CASSEEPAWGYTF. This chain uses TRBV10-2 with TRBJ1-2; no clear D. The CDR3 length is 13 residues. From germline, CDR1 is WSHSY and CDR2 SAAADI. Deletions cut 2 bases from V and 8 bases from J, with 12 bases between.

On this clone itself: This sample includes further DNA sequences coding for the same CDR3. The CDR3 coding sequence is TGTGCCAGCAGGGGCCCCTCCGGGGGGGCAAGTGAGCAGTTCTTC. It codes for CASRGPSGGASEQFF. This chain connects TRBV5-4 to TRBJ2-1; 8 positions match TRBD2. CDR3 length: 15 amino acids. The germline gives CDR1 SGHNT, CDR2 YYREEE (reference sequence). V was pared by 5 bases and J by 9 bases, with 13 bases of the junction left unmatched.